This TCR beta chain stems from a study of OX40 agonist ivuxolimab in advanced cancers. The wider study: Three patients had partial responses: one hepatocellular carcinoma, two cutaneous melanoma.

On this clone itself: What it recognizes is unknown.

Baseline, cycle 4 day 1, and cycle 7 day 1 were the blood sampling points. Study-wide findings and caveats: Averaged across samples, CD8+ T cells carried more expanded clones than CD4+ did.

Sequenced by immunoSEQ multiplex PCR; TCRdb stores in-frame clones only, minus some. The profile shows 30,000 to 45,000 clones, roughly nine tenths of them singletons. Between the trimmed V and J ends, which lost 0 bases and 1 base, there was a span of 4 bases. This CDR3 has 14 residues. Germline CDR1 is LNHNV and CDR2 is YYDKDF (reference sequence). Specimen: CD4+ or CD8+ T cells sorted from blood, collected in a trial of the OX40 agonist ivuxolimab. V and J are TRBV15 and TRBJ2-1; no clear D. This clonotype originated in an adult with an advanced solid tumor such as melanoma, head and neck, liver or kidney cancer. The CDR3 loop reads CATSREGSYNEQFF. The CDR3 DNA follows: TGTGCCACCAGCAGAGAAGGATCCTACAATGAGCAGTTCTTC.